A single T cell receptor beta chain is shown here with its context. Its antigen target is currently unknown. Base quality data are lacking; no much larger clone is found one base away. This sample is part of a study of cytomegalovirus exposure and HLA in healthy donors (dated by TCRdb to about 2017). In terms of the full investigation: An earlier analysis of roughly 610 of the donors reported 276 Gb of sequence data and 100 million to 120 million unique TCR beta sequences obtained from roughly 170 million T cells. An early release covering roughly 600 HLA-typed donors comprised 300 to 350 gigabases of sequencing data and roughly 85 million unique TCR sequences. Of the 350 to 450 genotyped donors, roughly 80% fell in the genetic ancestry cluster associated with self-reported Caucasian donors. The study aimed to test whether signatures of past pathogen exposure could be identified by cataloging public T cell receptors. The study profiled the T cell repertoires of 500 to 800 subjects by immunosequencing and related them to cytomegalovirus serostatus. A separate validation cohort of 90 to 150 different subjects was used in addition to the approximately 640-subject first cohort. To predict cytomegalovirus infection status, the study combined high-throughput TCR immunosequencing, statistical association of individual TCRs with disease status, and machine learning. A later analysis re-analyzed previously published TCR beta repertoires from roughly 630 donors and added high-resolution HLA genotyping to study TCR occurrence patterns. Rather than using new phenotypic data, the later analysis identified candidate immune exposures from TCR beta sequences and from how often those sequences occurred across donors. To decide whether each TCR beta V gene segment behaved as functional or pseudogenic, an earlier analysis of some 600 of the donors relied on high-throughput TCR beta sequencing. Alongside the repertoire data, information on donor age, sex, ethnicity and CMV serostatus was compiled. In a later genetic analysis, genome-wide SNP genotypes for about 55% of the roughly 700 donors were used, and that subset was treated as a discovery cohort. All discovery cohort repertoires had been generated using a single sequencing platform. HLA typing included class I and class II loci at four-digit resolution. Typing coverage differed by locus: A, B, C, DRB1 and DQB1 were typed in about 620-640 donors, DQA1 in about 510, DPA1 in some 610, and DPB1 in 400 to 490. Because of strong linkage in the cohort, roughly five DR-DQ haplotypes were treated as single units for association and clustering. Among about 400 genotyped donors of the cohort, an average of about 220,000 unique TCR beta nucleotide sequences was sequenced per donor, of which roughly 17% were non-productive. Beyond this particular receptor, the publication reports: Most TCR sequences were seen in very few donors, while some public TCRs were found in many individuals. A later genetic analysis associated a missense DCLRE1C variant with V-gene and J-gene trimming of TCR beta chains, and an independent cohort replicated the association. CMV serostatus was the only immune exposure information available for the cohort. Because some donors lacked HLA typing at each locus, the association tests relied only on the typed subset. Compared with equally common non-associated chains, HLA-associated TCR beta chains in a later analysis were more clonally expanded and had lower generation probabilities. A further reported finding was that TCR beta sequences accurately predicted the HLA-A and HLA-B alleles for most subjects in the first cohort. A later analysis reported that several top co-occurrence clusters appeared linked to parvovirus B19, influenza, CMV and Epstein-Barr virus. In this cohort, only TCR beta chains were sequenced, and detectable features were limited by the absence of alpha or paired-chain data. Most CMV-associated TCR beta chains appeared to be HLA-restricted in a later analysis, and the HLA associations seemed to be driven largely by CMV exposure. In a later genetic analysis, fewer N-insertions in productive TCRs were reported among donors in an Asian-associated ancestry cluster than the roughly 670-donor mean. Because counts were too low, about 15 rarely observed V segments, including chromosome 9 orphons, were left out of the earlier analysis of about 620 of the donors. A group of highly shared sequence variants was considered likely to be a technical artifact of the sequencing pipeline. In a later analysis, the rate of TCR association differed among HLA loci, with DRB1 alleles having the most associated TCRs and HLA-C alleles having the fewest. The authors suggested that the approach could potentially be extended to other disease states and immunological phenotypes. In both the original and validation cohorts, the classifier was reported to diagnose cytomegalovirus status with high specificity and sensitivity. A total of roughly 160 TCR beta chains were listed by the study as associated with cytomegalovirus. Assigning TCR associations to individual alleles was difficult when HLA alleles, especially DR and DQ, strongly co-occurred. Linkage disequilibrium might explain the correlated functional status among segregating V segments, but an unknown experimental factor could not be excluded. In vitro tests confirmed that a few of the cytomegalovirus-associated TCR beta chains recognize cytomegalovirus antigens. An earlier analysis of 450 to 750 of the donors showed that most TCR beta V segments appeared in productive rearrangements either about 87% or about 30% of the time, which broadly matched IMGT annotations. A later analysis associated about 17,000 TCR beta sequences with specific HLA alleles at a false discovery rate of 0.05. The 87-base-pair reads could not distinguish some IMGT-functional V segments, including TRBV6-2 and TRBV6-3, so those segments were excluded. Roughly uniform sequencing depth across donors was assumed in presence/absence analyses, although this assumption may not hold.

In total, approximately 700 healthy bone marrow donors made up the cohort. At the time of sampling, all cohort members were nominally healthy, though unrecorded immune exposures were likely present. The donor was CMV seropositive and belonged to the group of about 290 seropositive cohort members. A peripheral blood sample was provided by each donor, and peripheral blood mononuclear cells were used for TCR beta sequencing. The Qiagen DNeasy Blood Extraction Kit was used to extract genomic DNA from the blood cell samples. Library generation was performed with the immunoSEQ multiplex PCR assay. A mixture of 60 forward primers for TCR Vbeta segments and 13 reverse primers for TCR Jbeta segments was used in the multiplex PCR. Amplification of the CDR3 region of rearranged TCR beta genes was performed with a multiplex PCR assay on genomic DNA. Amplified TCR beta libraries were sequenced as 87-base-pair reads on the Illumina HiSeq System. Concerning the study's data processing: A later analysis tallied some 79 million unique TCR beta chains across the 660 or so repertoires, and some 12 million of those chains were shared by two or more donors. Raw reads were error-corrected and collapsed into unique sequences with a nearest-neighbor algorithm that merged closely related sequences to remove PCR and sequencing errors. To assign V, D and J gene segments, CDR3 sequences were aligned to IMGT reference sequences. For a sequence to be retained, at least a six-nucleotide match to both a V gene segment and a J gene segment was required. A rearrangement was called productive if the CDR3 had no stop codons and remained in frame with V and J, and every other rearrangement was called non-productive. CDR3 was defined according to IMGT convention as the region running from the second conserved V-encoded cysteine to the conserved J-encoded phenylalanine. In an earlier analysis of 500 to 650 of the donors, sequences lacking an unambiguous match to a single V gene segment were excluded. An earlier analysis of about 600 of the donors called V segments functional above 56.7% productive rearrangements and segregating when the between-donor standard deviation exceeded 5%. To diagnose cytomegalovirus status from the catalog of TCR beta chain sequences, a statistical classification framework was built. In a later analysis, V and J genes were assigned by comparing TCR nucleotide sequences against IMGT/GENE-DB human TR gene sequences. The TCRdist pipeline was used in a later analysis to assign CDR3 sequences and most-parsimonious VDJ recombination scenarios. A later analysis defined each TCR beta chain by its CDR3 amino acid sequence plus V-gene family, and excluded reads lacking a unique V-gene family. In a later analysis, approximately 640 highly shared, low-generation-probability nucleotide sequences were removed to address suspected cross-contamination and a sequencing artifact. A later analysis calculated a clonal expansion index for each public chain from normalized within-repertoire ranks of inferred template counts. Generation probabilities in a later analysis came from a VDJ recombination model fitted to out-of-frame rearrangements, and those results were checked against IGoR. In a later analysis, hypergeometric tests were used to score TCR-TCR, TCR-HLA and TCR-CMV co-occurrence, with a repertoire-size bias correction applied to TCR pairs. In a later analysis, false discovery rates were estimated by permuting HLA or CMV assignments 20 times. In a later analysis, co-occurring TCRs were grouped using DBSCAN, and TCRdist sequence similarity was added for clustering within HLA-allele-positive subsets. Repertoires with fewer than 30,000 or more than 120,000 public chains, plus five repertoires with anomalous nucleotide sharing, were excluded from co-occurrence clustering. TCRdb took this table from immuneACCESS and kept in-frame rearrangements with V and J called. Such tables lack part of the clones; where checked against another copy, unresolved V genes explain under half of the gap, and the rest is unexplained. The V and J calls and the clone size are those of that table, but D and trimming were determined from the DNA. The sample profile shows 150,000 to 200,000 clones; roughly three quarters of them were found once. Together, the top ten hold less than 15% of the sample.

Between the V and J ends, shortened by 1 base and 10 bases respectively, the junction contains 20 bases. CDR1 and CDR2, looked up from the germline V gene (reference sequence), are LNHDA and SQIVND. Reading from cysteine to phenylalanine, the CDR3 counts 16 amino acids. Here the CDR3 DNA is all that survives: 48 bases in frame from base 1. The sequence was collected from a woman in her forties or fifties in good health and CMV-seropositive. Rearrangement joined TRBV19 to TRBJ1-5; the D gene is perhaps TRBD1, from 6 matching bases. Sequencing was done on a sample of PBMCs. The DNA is TGTGCCAGTAGTATAGCCTGGGACACGGTAATTCCACCCCAGCATTTT. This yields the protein CASSIAWDTVIPPQHF.